The rows below give T cell receptor beta chains drawn from one sample of a study of cytomegalovirus exposure and HLA in healthy donors. The assay was immunoSEQ multiplex PCR, and TCRdb's table has in-frame clones only and misses some. The table includes about 50,000 clones, around 80% detected once. The sequenced sample consisted of PBMCs. These receptors originate from a man aged 25 to 45 in good health and CMV-seropositive. Each CDR3 is given with its conserved first and last residue. A D gene is named only where the DNA matches it firmly.

j_call cdr3_length v_call d_call cdr3_aa cdr3_nt
TRBJ2-1 16 TRBV5-1 TRBD1 CASSSHRQGLDYEQFF TGCGCCAGCAGCTCCCACCGACAGGGTTTGGACTATGAGCAGTTCTTC
TRBJ1-5 10 TRBV27 . CARPLQPQHF TGTGCCCGTCCTCTCCAGCCCCAGCATTTT
TRBJ1-5 18 TRBV28 TRBD1 CASSLRDRTSLDNQPQHF TGTGCCAGCAGTCTCCGGGACAGGACATCCCTAGACAATCAGCCCCAGCATTTT
TRBJ1-2 13 TRBV30 . CAWSRGAGYGYTF TGTGCCTGGAGTCGCGGGGCAGGCTATGGCTACACCTTC
TRBJ1-4 14 TRBV11-2 TRBD1 CASSQDRGHEKLFF TGTGCCAGCAGCCAGGACAGGGGGCATGAAAAACTGTTTTTT
TRBJ2-7 16 TRBV7-7 TRBD2 CASSTQDSGDSREQYF TGTGCCAGCAGCACCCAAGATAGCGGGGACTCCCGCGAGCAGTACTTC
TRBJ2-3 13 TRBV5-6 . CASTVGYTDTQYF TGTGCCAGCACGGTGGGCTACACAGATACGCAGTATTTT
TRBJ1-1 15 TRBV5-4 TRBD1 CASSDTGGMNTEAFF TGTGCCAGCAGCGATACAGGGGGGATGAACACTGAAGCTTTCTTT
TRBJ1-2 14 TRBV7-8 . CASSSRWGDYGYTF TGTGCCAGCAGCTCCCGCTGGGGGGACTATGGCTACACCTTC
TRBJ2-3 16 TRBV9 TRBD1 CASSVVGTGEVDTQYF TGTGCCAGCAGCGTAGTCGGGACAGGAGAGGTAGATACGCAGTATTTT
TRBJ2-7 15 TRBV5-4 TRBD2 CASSPERGGRYEQYF TGTGCCAGCAGCCCCGAACGGGGGGGCAGATACGAGCAGTACTTC